The clone carrying this T cell receptor beta chain was seen many times. After removal of 6 bases from V and 0 bases from J, the junction contained 8 bases not matched to a gene. The CDR3 runs 15 residues. CDR1 is DFQATT, CDR2 SNEGSKA, per germline (reference sequence). The data are from a study of regulatory T cells in long-lasting Graves disease. HTBI primers from iRepertoire and Arm-PCR of CDR3 regions yielded the TCR beta libraries. From the multiplex PCR reads, TCRdb called clonotypes with MiXCR, one entry per CDR3 protein. The sample includes about 540,000 distinct CDR3 sequences, about 13% of them seen just once. Time point specified: newly diagnosed GD, antithyroid drugs for less than 3 months. The TCR library used RNA extracted from PBMCs. The data also belong to a second study, concerning T cells in Graves' hyperthyroidism and ophthalmopathy.

The sample consisted of peripheral blood mononuclear cells (PBMCs), taken at new diagnosis, from a patient treated with antithyroid drugs. The chain couples TRBV20-1 to TRBJ2-7, with TRBD1 identical over 10 bases. The TCR comes from a man aged 25-45 years with Graves disease. The CDR3 here is CSARPRTGGSYEQYF. CDR3 coding DNA: TGCAGTGCCCGCCCTAGGACAGGGGGCTCCTACGAGCAGTACTTC.